This T cell receptor (beta chain) was found in a study of blood T cell repertoires in COVID-19. At the level of the study: Collection of acute and convalescent COVID-19 samples took place in the United States, Italy and Spain. The cDNA or gDNA used as material had been derived from T cells, B-cell-depleted T cells, or PBMCs.

The CDR3 loop spans 14 amino acids. In germline, CDR1 is GTSNPN, CDR2 SVGIG (reference sequence). V was pared by 5 bases and J by 0 bases, with 7 bases of the junction left unmatched. The authors' processing: From reference gene primer amplification, estimates of nucleated cell counts were derived. Sequencing was performed with immunoSEQ multiplex PCR; in TCRdb, only in-frame clones are kept and a portion is missing. D and trimming come from the DNA, and the V and J calls and clone size come from that table. In the table there are approximately 92,000 clones, roughly 80% of which are singletons. This clone was recorded once.

The sequence was collected from a man aged 50-60 years who had recovered from COVID-19. V is TRBV30 and J is TRBJ2-7; the match to TRBD1 covers 7 bases. The sequencing sample was made of peripheral blood. The CDR3 here is CAWGGQSSSYEQYF. Here the CDR3 DNA reads TGTGCCTGGGGGGGACAGTCGTCCTCCTACGAGCAGTACTTC.